One and the same sample provided the 27 T cell receptor beta chains below, sequenced in a study of blood T cell repertoires in COVID-19. Produced via immunoSEQ multiplex PCR; TCRdb's table is partial and in-frame only. Counted here are 250,000 to 300,000 clones, approximately 91% occurring once; the ten biggest clones make up approximately 2.4%. The sequenced material came from PBMCs or T cells enriched from blood (not recorded which). The receptors derive from a middle-aged woman with acute COVID-19.

The rearrangement links TRBV6-5 to TRBJ1-1, with 7 bases aligning to TRBD1. The CDR3 totals 12 residues. Germline trimming cut 5 bases from V and 8 bases from J; bases unmatched to any gene: 5. Germline values: CDR1 MNHEY, CDR2 SVGAGI. The DNA of the CDR3 is TGTGCCAGCAGTAACAGGGGAGCAGAAGCTTTCTTT. It is translated as CASSNRGAEAFF.

This clone came up a few times. The chain combines TRBV5-1 with TRBJ2-1, with D possibly matching TRBD2 (5 bases). Germline values: CDR1 SGHRS, CDR2 YFSETQ. V was pared by 0 bases and J by 12 bases, with 22 bases between. This CDR3 region has 16 residues. The CDR3 DNA reads as TGCGCCAGCAGCTTGGCAGGCGGTTCCGGAGGCACCGGGCAGTTCTTC. Translated: CASSLAGGSGGTGQFF.

The V call is TRBV12-5, the J call TRBJ1-2; the match to TRBD1 covers 7 bases. The CDR3 has 16 residues. Trimming at V came to 1 base and at J to 0 bases, leaving 5 bases not matched to a gene. Germline V gene lookup returns CDR1 LGHNT and CDR2 FRNRAP. The CDR3 sequence is CASGLEGAVANYGYTF. CDR3 DNA: TGTGCTAGTGGTTTGGAGGGGGCAGTAGCTAACTATGGCTACACCTTC.

The chain uses TRBV7-2 and TRBJ2-2; D perhaps matches TRBD2 (6 bases). V was clipped by 2 bases and J by 5 bases, with 12 bases between them. The CDR3 consists of 15 residues. Germline V gene data show CDR1 as SGHTA and CDR2 as FQGNSA. The CDR3 coding sequence is TGTGCCAGCAGCTTAAGGGCCGGGGGAACCGGGGAGCTGTTTTTT. It codes for CASSLRAGGTGELFF. Full variable domain (remainder filled in from reference TRBV7-2 and TRBJ2-2): GAGVSQSPSNKVTEKGKDVELRCDPISGHTALYWYRQSLGQGLEFLIYFQGNSAPDKSGLPSDRFSAERTGGSVSTLTIQRTQQEDSAVYLCASSLRAGGTGELFFGEGSRLTVL.

Notes on this clone: Other nucleotide sequences from this sample produce the same CDR3. The chain recombines TRBV28 with TRBJ1-2; D is ambiguous. Germline V CDR1 and CDR2: MDHEN, SYDVKM. CDR3 length: 14 residues. V gave up 3 bases and J gave up 0 bases, with 8 bases separating them. CDR3 residues: CASSFGQPNYGYTF. The CDR3 nucleotides read TGTGCCAGCAGTTTTGGGCAGCCTAACTATGGCTACACCTTC.

CDR3: CASSSDRTNQPQHF. The CDR3 DNA reads as TGTGCCAGCAGCTCGGACAGGACCAATCAGCCCCAGCATTTT. V usage is TRBV7-9 and J usage is TRBJ1-5, with TRBD1 identical over 7 bases. Germline CDR1 and CDR2: SEHNR and FQNEAQ (reference sequence). The junction had 3 bases not matched to a gene; V was cut back by 4 bases and J by 3 bases. The CDR3 spans 14 residues.

The chain has TRBV28 and TRBJ1-2; 8 nucleotides line up with TRBD1. Germline assignment: CDR1 MDHEN and CDR2 SYDVKM. CDR3 length equals 12 residues. Trimming at V came to 8 bases and at J to 2 bases, leaving 1 base not matched to a gene. The CDR3 is CASQGANYGYTF. The CDR3 DNA reads TGTGCCAGCCAGGGGGCGAACTATGGCTACACCTTC.

This clone appeared once. This rearrangement joins TRBV5-8 to TRBJ2-3; possible D gene TRBD1, 5 bases. Germline CDR1 SGHTS, CDR2 YDEGEE. Trimming shortened V by 3 bases and J by 4 bases, and 9 bases separated the two germline ends. CDR3 size: 13 residues. CDR3 sequence: CASSSQGADTQYF. The CDR3 DNA sequence: TGTGCCAGCAGCTCCCAGGGTGCAGATACGCAGTATTTT. Based on the CDR3 plus reference TRBV5-8 and TRBJ2-3, the full variable domain is EAGVTQSPTHLIKTRGQQATLRCSPISGHTSVYWYQQALGLGLQFLLWYDEGEERNRGNFPPRFSGRQFPNYSSELNVNALELEDSALYLCASSSQGADTQYFGPGTRLTVL.

The rearrangement uses TRBV28 and TRBJ1-1; TRBD1 might be the D (6 bases). This CDR3 has 12 amino acids. CDR1 MDHEN and CDR2 SYDVKM come from the germline V gene. Trimming removed 2 bases at V and 7 bases at J, with 8 bases between. The CDR3 DNA sequence: TGTGCCAGCAGTTTAAGACAGGATGAAGCTTTCTTT. Its translation is CASSLRQDEAFF.

This clone was seen a single time. The chain uses TRBV29-1 and TRBJ2-1; D unclear. Trimming removed 7 bases at V and 0 bases at J, with 10 bases between. CDR1 and CDR2 (germline): SQVTM, ANQGSEA. The CDR3 contains 13 residues. In DNA, the CDR3 is TGCAGCGGCACCCACAGCTCCTACAATGAGCAGTTCTTC. Protein sequence: CSGTHSSYNEQFF.

The V gene is TRBV27, the J gene TRBJ1-1; weak D call: TRBD1 (6 bases). Germline CDR1 and CDR2: MNHEY and SMNVEV (reference sequence). The length of the CDR3 is 14 residues. Trimming removed 1 base from V and 11 bases from J, with 17 bases in between. The CDR3, as DNA: TGTGCCAGCAGTTTATTATCTGGGGGCGGAGTGGCTTTCTTT. It yields the protein CASSLLSGGGVAFF.

This clone was seen just once. This chain links TRBV5-8 with TRBJ2-3; 10 bases are shared with TRBD1. CDR1 and CDR2 from the germline V gene are SGHTS and YDEGEE. The J segment lost 2 bases and the V segment lost 2 bases, leaving 5 bases of the junction unmatched. CDR3 length: 16 residues. The CDR3 loop reads CASSFGDRGLTDTQYF. The CDR3 region has the DNA TGTGCCAGCAGCTTCGGGGACAGGGGTCTCACAGATACGCAGTATTTT. The complete variable domain, with remaining parts taken from reference TRBV5-8 and TRBJ2-3, reads EAGVTQSPTHLIKTRGQQATLRCSPISGHTSVYWYQQALGLGLQFLLWYDEGEERNRGNFPPRFSGRQFPNYSSELNVNALELEDSALYLCASSFGDRGLTDTQYFGPGTRLTVL.

V and J are TRBV2 and TRBJ1-6; perhaps TRBD1 as D (6 bases). The germline V gene has CDR1 SNHLY and CDR2 FYNNEI. This CDR3 is 15 amino acids long. V was cut by 5 bases and J by 6 bases, with 14 bases left in between. In DNA, the CDR3 is TGTGCCAGCAGTCAAGGGACACGTCTTAATTCACCCCTCCACTTT. It codes for CASSQGTRLNSPLHF.

This sequence joins TRBV7-8 and TRBJ2-1; TRBD2 matches 8 bases. The CDR3 totals 19 residues. The J segment lost 0 bases and the V segment lost 5 bases, leaving 15 bases of the junction unmatched. The germline gives CDR1 SGHVS, CDR2 FQNEAQ. The CDR3 DNA sequence: TGTGCCAGCAGCCAGCCCCACGGGGTGGCGGGGGGCTCCTACAATGAGCAGTTCTTC. Its protein product is CASSQPHGVAGGSYNEQFF.

V usage is TRBV2 and J usage is TRBJ2-3, with a tentative D call TRBD1 (5 bases). The CDR3 contains 15 residues. Trimming pared 8 bases from V and 0 bases from J, leaving 15 bases between. CDR1 and CDR2 (germline): SNHLY, FYNNEI. CDR3 in amino acids: CASFPDRASTDTQYF. In nucleotides, the CDR3 is TGTGCCAGCTTCCCCGACAGAGCTAGCACAGATACGCAGTATTTT.

V usage is TRBV30 and J usage is TRBJ2-2, with D uncertain. Germline assignment: CDR1 GTSNPN and CDR2 SVGIG (reference sequence). V lost 4 bases and J lost 5, with 8 bases in between. The length of the CDR3 is 12 residues. As DNA, the CDR3 is TGTGCCTGGATGGGCTTTACCGGGGAGCTGTTTTTT. Amino acid sequence: CAWMGFTGELFF.

The gene calls are TRBV7-2 and TRBJ2-1; 8 bases map to TRBD2. V trimming: 2 bases; J trimming: 3 bases; junction bases outside the gene matches: 6. The CDR3 sequence is 16 residues long. Germline V gene data show CDR1 as SGHTA and CDR2 as FQGNSA. As DNA, the CDR3 is TGTGCCAGCAGCTTACCCCCTAGCGGGTACTACAATGAGCAGTTCTTC. It is translated as CASSLPPSGYYNEQFF. Together with reference TRBV7-2 and TRBJ2-1, the CDR3 gives the full variable domain: GAGVSQSPSNKVTEKGKDVELRCDPISGHTALYWYRQSLGQGLEFLIYFQGNSAPDKSGLPSDRFSAERTGGSVSTLTIQRTQQEDSAVYLCASSLPPSGYYNEQFFGPGTRLTVL.

This rearrangement joins TRBV6-5 to TRBJ1-1; 7 bases fit TRBD1. The trim removed 8 bases at V and 0 bases at J, leaving 6 bases unmatched. The CDR3 is 14 amino acids. The germline V gene encodes CDR1 MNHEY and CDR2 SVGAGI. This CDR3 reads CASVAGQMNTEAFF. CDR3 in DNA: TGTGCCAGCGTCGCGGGACAGATGAACACTGAAGCTTTCTTT.

This rearrangement joins TRBV6-5 to TRBJ2-1, with 10 nucleotides matching TRBD2. The germline CDR1 and CDR2 sequences are MNHEY and SVGAGI. The V segment lost 5 bases and the J segment 10 bases; nucleotides outside the gene matches: 8. The CDR3 runs 14 residues. As DNA, the CDR3 is TGTGCCAGCAGTAGCGGGAGGGCTCTAGGAGAGCAGTTCTTC. Amino acids: CASSSGRALGEQFF.

The J gene is TRBJ1-5, the V gene TRBV12-5, with 10 bases identical to TRBD1. Germline V gene sequence: CDR1 LGHNT, CDR2 FRNRAP. After removal of 6 bases from V and 6 bases from J, the junction contained 2 bases not matched to a gene. CDR3 length: 13 residues. The CDR3 spells CASGRTGGQPQHF. The DNA for the CDR3 is TGTGCTAGTGGACGGACAGGGGGTCAGCCCCAGCATTTT. The entire variable domain, with the rest obtained from reference TRBV12-5 and TRBJ1-5, is as follows: DARVTQTPRHKVTEMGQEVTMRCQPILGHNTVFWYRQTMMQGLELLAYFRNRAPLDDSGMPKDRFSAEMPDATLATLKIQPSEPRDSAVYFCASGRTGGQPQHFGDGTRLSIL.

Only a few counts were recorded for this clone. The CDR3 nucleotides are TGTGCCAGCAGTCCAAGGGGTGACAATCAGCCCCAGCATTTT. This gives the protein CASSPRGDNQPQHF. The rearrangement uses TRBV6-2 or TRBV6-3 and TRBJ1-5, with D tentatively TRBD1 (5 bases). V was pared by 5 bases and J by 3 bases, with 11 bases between. This CDR3 spans 14 amino acids. Germline assignment: CDR1 MNHEY and CDR2 SVGEGT.

This chain uses TRBV4-3 with TRBJ2-1; D gene uncertain. V dropped 0 bases and J dropped 6 bases, with 12 bases sitting between them. CDR1 and CDR2 from the germline V gene are LGHNA and YSLEER. The CDR3 runs 15 residues. The CDR3 reads CASSQEFWSSNEQFF. The CDR3 DNA follows: TGCGCCAGCAGCCAAGAATTTTGGAGCTCCAATGAGCAGTTCTTC.

The rearrangement links TRBV5-6 to TRBJ1-6, with D maybe TRBD1 (5 bases). The CDR3 sequence is 13 residues long. V was pared by 0 bases and J by 9 bases, with 7 bases between. From germline, CDR1 is SGHDT and CDR2 YYEEEE. The CDR3 coding sequence is TGTGCCAGCAGCTTGGGACAGACTTCACCCCTCCACTTT. Protein sequence: CASSLGQTSPLHF.

The rearrangement links TRBV4-1 to TRBJ2-7; 10 bases align to TRBD2. The CDR3 is 16 residues long. Per germline, CDR1 MGHRA and CDR2 YSYEKL. V trimming: 1 base; J trimming: 1 base; junction bases outside the gene matches: 4. The CDR3 loop reads CASSQAQLAGSYEQYF. CDR3 nucleotides: TGCGCCAGCAGCCAAGCCCAACTAGCGGGGTCCTACGAGCAGTACTTC.

V usage is TRBV6-5 and J usage is TRBJ2-3; tentative D call: TRBD2 (6 bases). This CDR3 region has 14 residues. Trimming removed 2 bases at V and 6 bases at J, with 12 bases between. Germline V gives CDR1 MNHEY, CDR2 SVGAGI. The CDR3 loop reads CASSYGGKADTQYF. The DNA for the CDR3 is TGTGCCAGCAGTTACGGCGGGAAGGCGGATACGCAGTATTTT.

The chain links TRBV3-1 (or the pseudogene TRBV3-2) to TRBJ1-2, with unresolved D. Trimming took off 4 bases at V and 6 bases at J, with 15 bases between the two ends. Germline assignment: CDR1 LGHDT and CDR2 YNNKEL (reference sequence). This CDR3 region has 14 residues. The CDR3 coding sequence is TGTGCCAGCAGCCGGCTAGGTCGGGAGGATGGCTACACCTTC. It codes for CASSRLGREDGYTF.

The chain links TRBV5-1 to TRBJ1-1; 7 bases fit TRBD1. The germline V gene has CDR1 SGHRS and CDR2 YFSETQ. The trim removed 6 bases at V and 3 bases at J, leaving 11 bases unmatched. The CDR3 is 15 amino acids. This CDR3 is CASTARGSGYTEAFF. In DNA form, the CDR3 reads TGCGCCAGCACGGCCAGGGGGAGCGGGTACACTGAAGCTTTCTTT.